Listed here are 3 T cell receptor beta chains from one sample, sequenced in a study of cytomegalovirus exposure and HLA in healthy donors. Primers for the PCR totalled 60 Vbeta and 13 Jbeta. TCRdb keeps only in-frame clones here, not all; method: immunoSEQ multiplex PCR. This table holds about 190,000 clones, approximately 85% found once. The sample was PBMCs. These receptors were collected from a man younger than 30 in good health and CMV-seronegative.

The rearrangement joins TRBV28 to TRBJ1-2, with 8 positions matching TRBD1. Germline assignment: CDR1 MDHEN and CDR2 SYDVKM. With V trimmed by 6 bases and J by 9 bases, 18 bases remained unmatched. This CDR3 region has 16 residues. The DNA of the CDR3 is TGTGCCAGCAGCTTCGGATCCGCAGGGGGCTTGACGAGCTACACCTTC. Amino acids: CASSFGSAGGLTSYTF.

The chain is built from TRBV9 and TRBJ2-7; D possibly corresponds to TRBD1 (5 bases). CDR1 SGDLS and CDR2 YYNGEE come from the germline V gene. V was cut by 0 bases and J by 0 bases, with 10 bases left in between. The CDR3 is 15 amino acids. CDR3 nucleotides: TGTGCCAGCAGCGTAGGGTCAGGGCTCTCCTACGAGCAGTACTTC. Translated, it gives CASSVGSGLSYEQYF.

The chain has TRBV9 and TRBJ1-2; D remains ambiguous. Between the trimmed V and J ends, which lost 0 bases and 8 bases, there was a span of 8 bases. The CDR3 has 12 residues. In germline, CDR1 is SGDLS, CDR2 YYNGEE. The CDR3 DNA follows: TGTGCCAGCAGCGTAGACGAGGCCGGCTACACCTTC. Its protein is CASSVDEAGYTF. The full variable domain, completed using reference TRBV9 and TRBJ1-2, is DSGVTQTPKHLITATGQRVTLRCSPRSGDLSVYWYQQSLDQGLQFLIQYYNGEERAKGNILERFSAQQFPDLHSELNLSSLELGDSALYFCASSVDEAGYTFGSGTRLTVV.